This TCR beta chain comes out of a study of blood T cell repertoires in COVID-19. About the study: Whether acute or convalescent, the COVID-19 samples came from the United States, Italy and Spain.

In the original processing: Quantification of nucleated cells was approximated via reference gene primer amplification. The method was immunoSEQ multiplex PCR; TCRdb's version includes in-frame clones alone and lacks a portion of them. V, J and clone size are those of that table, while D and trimming were read from the DNA. The sample has roughly 300,000 clones, about 82% seen once; the top ten hold under 2%. Germline V CDR1 and CDR2: KGHDR, SFDVKD. The CDR3 sequence is 12 residues long. V lost 2 bases and J 10 bases, leaving 10 bases between the germline ends. This clone was counted a few times. The source material was peripheral blood. The V gene is TRBV24-1, the J gene TRBJ1-1; TRBD1 might be the D (5 bases). The clonotype originates from a woman in her forties or fifties with acute or convalescent COVID-19. The CDR3 region has the DNA TGTGCCACCAGTGATTATCAGGGATTAGCTTTCTTT. Its protein product is CATSDYQGLAFF.